This T cell receptor (beta chain) emerged from a study of blood T cell repertoires in COVID-19. Across the whole study: COVID-19 samples, acute and convalescent, were from the United States, Italy and Spain. Sources were T cells, B-cell-depleted T cells, or PBMCs; the material itself was cDNA or gDNA.

Authors' processing steps: The authors estimated nucleated cell counts from reference gene primer amplification. Sequencing was performed with immunoSEQ multiplex PCR; in TCRdb, only in-frame clones are kept and a portion is missing. The V and J calls and clone size come from that table; D and trimming were worked out from the DNA. The profile covers around 70,000 clones, with about nine tenths appearing a single time and over 25% taken by the ten largest. Unmatched junction bases numbered 13, after V lost 5 bases and J lost 0 bases. CDR3 length equals 17 residues. Per germline, CDR1 SEHNR and CDR2 FQNEAQ (reference sequence).

This TCR derives from an elderly woman with active or convalescent COVID-19. The gene calls are TRBV7-9 and TRBJ2-7; 7 nucleotides line up with TRBD1. Material: peripheral blood. Here the CDR3 reads CASSPPGTANSSYEQYF. The CDR3 DNA sequence: TGTGCCAGCAGCCCCCCCGGGACAGCCAATAGCTCCTACGAGCAGTACTTC.